The clone carrying this T cell receptor beta chain has a count of ten or more. Its antigen is as yet unknown. V was shortened by 0 bases and J by 3 bases, with 15 bases between the two germline ends. This CDR3 comprises 16 residues. CDR1 and CDR2 (germline): SGHDT, YYEEEE. These data belong to a study of T-cell memory formation after mild COVID-19. Study conclusions and caveats: Pre-infection memory carried some responding clones, suggesting that cross-reactive memory joined. Contracting clones localized mainly to CM and EM when CD4+ and mainly to EMRA when CD8+. A balance of CD4 and CD8 characterized clones contracting day 15 to 85, whereas later expanders leaned CD4+.

Using constant-segment primers, 5'RACE produced TCR alpha and TCR beta cDNA libraries carrying sample barcodes and UMIs. MiXCR was run by TCRdb on the 5' RACE reads, yielding one entry per CDR3 protein. The sample consists of 250,000 to 300,000 distinct CDR3 sequences, roughly 18% of them appearing once. This chain joins TRBV5-6 and TRBJ1-1; D is perhaps TRBD1 (5 bases). The sequenced material came from PBMCs or a T cell subset sorted from them (not recorded which). The TCR was taken from a man between 18 and 35 years old who had mild COVID-19 (a few samples of this study predate the infection). Cell type and time point are not known. CDR3 sequence: CASSLVRGTTHTEAFF. CDR3 sequence (DNA): TGTGCCAGCAGCTTGGTTCGGGGGACGACGCACACTGAAGCTTTCTTT.